This T cell receptor beta chain came from a study of blood T cell repertoires in COVID-19. For the study at large: Collection of acute and convalescent COVID-19 samples took place in the United States, Italy and Spain.

As originally analysed: For nucleated cells, counts were estimated from reference gene primer amplification. Generated by immunoSEQ multiplex PCR, the TCRdb table keeps only in-frame clones and is missing some. For V, J and clone size, that table is used; D and trimming come from the DNA. Of 190,000 or so clones detected, roughly 86% appear once; the ten largest clones hold 9% to 12%. Allocation to cohorts depended on clinical history reported by the participants. This CDR3 is built from 16 residues. This clone has only a few counts. The rearrangement joins TRBV21-1 to TRBJ2-7; the DNA was not compared with TRBD2, the D call given in the table. TRBV21-1 is tagged as a pseudogene. Input material: PBMCs or T cells enriched from blood (not recorded which). This TCR was sampled from a man between 18 and 35 years old with acute COVID-19. The CDR3 region has the DNA TGTGCCAGCAGCAAAAAAGGGCTAGCGGGGTCCTACGAGCAGTACTTC. It is translated as CASSKKGLAGSYEQYF.